This TCR beta chain was sequenced for a study of CD8 T cells in ankylosing spondylitis. Findings of the study overall: Made up of eight highly homologous variants, a TCR beta motif appeared characteristic of ankylosing spondylitis blood. As reported, disease-linked clones showed significant enrichment in matched ankylosing spondylitis synovial fluid.

The CDR3 is made up of 14 amino acids. Trimming cost V 6 bases and J 0 bases, with 12 bases left between them. As for this clonotype: Its antigen is unidentified.

A single record per CDR3 protein comes from TCRdb applying MiXCR to the 5' RACE reads. The data hold some 250,000 distinct CDR3 sequences, with about 24% observed a single time. The sequencing input was blood, either unsorted or a sorted T cell fraction (not recorded which). The chain uses TRBV23-1 and TRBJ2-7, with D unresolved. TRBV23-1 is known as an ORF, though its function is uncertain. The sequence was obtained from a male donor with ankylosing spondylitis or in good health (not recorded which). The DNA for the CDR3 is TGCGCCAGCAGCCAAAGGACGGGCTCCTACGAGCAGTACTTC. Residues: CASSQRTGSYEQYF.